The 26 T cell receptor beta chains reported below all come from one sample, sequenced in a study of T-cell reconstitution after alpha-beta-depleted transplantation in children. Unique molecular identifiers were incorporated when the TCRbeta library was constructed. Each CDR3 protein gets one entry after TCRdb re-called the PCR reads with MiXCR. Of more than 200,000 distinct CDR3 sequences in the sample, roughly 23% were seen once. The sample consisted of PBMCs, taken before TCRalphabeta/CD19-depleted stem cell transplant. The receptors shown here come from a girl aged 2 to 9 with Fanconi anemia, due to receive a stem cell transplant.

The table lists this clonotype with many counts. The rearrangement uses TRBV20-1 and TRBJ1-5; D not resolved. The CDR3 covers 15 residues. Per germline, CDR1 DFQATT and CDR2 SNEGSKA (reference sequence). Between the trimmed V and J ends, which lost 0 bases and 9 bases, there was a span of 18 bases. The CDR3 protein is CSARDTRRTQRPQHF. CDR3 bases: TGCAGTGCTAGAGATACTCGGCGGACCCAGCGGCCCCAGCATTTT.

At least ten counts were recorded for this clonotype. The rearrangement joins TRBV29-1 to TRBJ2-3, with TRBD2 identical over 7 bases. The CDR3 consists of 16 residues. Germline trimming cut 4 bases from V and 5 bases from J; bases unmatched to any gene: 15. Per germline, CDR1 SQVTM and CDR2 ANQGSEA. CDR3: CSVGYIAGSPLDTQYF. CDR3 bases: TGCAGCGTTGGATATATAGCGGGTTCGCCGCTAGATACGCAGTATTTT.

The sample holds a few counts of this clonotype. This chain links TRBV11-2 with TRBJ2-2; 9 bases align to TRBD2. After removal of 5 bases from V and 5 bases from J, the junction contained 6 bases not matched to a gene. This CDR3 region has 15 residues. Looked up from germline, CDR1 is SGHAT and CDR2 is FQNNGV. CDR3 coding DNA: TGTGCCAGCAGCCTAAGACTAGCGGTTACCGGGGAGCTGTTTTTT. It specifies CASSLRLAVTGELFF.

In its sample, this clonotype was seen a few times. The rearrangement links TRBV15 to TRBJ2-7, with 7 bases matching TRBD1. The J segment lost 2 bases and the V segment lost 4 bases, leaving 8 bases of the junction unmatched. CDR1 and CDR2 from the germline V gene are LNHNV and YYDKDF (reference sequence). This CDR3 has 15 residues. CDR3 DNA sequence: TGTGCCACCAGCACCTCCCGACAGGGTCCCTACGAGCAGTACTTC. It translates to CATSTSRQGPYEQYF.

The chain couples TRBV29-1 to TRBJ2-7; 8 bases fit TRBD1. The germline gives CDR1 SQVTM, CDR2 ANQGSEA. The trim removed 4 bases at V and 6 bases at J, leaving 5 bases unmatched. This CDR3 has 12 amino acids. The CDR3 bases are TGCAGCGTTGTACAGGGGGTGAGCGAGCAGTACTTC. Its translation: CSVVQGVSEQYF.

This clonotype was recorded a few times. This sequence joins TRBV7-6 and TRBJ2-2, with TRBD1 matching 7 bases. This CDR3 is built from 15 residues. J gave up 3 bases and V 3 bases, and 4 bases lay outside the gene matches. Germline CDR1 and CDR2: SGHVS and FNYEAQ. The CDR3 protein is CASSLTGKYTGELFF. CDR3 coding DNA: TGTGCCAGCAGCTTGACAGGGAAGTACACCGGGGAGCTGTTTTTT. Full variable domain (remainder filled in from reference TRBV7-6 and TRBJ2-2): GAGVSQSPRYKVTKRGQDVALRCDPISGHVSLYWYRQALGQGPEFLTYFNYEAQQDKSGLPNDRFSAERPEGSISTLTIQRTEQRDSAMYRCASSLTGKYTGELFFGEGSRLTVL.

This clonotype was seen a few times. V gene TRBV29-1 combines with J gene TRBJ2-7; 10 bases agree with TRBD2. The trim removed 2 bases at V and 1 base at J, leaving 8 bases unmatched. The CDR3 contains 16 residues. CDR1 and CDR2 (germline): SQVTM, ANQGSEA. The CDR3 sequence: CSVEQDLAGGSYEQYF. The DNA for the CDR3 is TGCAGCGTTGAACAAGATTTAGCGGGAGGTTCCTACGAGCAGTACTTC.

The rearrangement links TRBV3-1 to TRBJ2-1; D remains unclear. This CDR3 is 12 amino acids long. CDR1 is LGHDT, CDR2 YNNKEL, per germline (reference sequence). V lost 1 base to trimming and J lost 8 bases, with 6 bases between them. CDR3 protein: CASSQASHEQFF. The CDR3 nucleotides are TGTGCCAGCAGCCAAGCATCACATGAGCAGTTCTTC.

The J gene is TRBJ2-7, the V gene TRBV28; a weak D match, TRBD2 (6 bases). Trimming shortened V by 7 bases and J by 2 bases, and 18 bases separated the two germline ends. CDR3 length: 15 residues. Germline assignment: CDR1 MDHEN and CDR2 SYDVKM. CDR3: CASIPQGGLAYEQYF. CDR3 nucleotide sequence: TGTGCCAGCATTCCTCAGGGAGGACTCGCCTACGAGCAGTACTTC.

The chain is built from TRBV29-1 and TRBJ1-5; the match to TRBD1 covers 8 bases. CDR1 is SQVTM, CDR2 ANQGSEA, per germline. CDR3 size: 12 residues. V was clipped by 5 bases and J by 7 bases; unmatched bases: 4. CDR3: CSVTGGRQPQHF. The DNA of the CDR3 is TGCAGCGTTACAGGGGGTCGCCAGCCCCAGCATTTT.

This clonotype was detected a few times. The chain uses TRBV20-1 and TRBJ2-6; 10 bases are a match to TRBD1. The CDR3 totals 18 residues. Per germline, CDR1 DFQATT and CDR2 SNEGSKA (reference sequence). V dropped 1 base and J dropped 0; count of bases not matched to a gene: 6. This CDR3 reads CSARGDRGPYSGANVLTF. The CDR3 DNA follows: TGCAGTGCTAGAGGCGACAGGGGGCCTTACTCTGGGGCCAACGTCCTGACTTTC.

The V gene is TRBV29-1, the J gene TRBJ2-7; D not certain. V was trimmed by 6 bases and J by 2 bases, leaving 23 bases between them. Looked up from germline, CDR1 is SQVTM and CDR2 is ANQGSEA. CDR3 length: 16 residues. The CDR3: CSVRLLMWESTYEQYF. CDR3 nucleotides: TGCAGCGTCAGACTCCTGATGTGGGAATCCACCTACGAGCAGTACTTC.

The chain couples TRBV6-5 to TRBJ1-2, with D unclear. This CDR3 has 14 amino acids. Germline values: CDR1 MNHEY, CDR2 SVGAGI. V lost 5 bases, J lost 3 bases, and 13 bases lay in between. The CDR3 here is CASSPLLADYGYTF. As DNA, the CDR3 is TGTGCCAGCAGTCCCCTTTTGGCGGACTATGGCTACACCTTC.

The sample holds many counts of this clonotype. DNA of the CDR3: TGCAGCGTTGTACTATTGGGCGTCGGGTCTCACTACGAGCAGTACTTC. Translated, it gives CSVVLLGVGSHYEQYF. V gene TRBV29-1 combines with J gene TRBJ2-7; no firm D call. The CDR3 loop spans 16 amino acids. V was pared by 4 bases and J by 3 bases, with 22 bases between. Germline V gives CDR1 SQVTM, CDR2 ANQGSEA.

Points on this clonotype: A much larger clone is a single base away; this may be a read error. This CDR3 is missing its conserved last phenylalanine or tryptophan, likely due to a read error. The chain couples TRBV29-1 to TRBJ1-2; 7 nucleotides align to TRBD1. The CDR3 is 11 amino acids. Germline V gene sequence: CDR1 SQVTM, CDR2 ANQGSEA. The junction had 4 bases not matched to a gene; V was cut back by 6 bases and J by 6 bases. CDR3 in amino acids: CSVRQGNGYTS. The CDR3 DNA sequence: TGCAGCGTCCGACAGGGCAATGGCTACACCTCC.

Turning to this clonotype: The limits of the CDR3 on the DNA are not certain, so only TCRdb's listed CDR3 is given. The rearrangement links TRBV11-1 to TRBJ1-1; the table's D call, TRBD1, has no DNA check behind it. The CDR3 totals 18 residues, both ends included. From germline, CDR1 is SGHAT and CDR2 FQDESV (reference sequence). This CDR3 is CASSSPTGTDFRGTEAFF.

This chain's CDR3 is CASSLAPAGGSTDTQYF. The DNA of the CDR3 is TGTGCCAGCAGCTTAGCGCCAGCGGGGGGTAGCACAGATACGCAGTATTTT. This chain joins TRBV7-2 and TRBJ2-3; 9 bases line up with TRBD2. The CDR3 loop spans 17 amino acids. The junction had 4 bases not matched to a gene; V was cut back by 0 bases and J by 0 bases. Germline V CDR1 and CDR2: SGHTA, FQGNSA.

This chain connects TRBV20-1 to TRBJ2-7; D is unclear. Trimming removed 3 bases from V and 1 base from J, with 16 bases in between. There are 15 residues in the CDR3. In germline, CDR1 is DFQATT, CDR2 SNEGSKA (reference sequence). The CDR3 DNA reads TGCAGTGCTAGGACGAGGCATCGGGTTTCCTACGAGCAGTACTTC. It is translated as CSARTRHRVSYEQYF.

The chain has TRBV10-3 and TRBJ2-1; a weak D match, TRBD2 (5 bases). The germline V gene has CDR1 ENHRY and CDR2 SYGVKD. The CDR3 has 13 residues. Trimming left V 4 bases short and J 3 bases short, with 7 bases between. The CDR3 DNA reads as TGTGCCATCAGTGTCGAGGGCTACAATGAGCAGTTCTTC. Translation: CAISVEGYNEQFF.

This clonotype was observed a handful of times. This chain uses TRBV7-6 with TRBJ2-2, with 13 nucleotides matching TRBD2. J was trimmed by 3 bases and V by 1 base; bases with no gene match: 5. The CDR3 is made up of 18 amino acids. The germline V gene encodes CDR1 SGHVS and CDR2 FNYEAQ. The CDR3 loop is CASSLETSGRWDTGELFF. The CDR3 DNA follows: TGTGCCAGCAGCTTAGAGACTAGCGGGAGGTGGGACACCGGGGAGCTGTTTTTT.

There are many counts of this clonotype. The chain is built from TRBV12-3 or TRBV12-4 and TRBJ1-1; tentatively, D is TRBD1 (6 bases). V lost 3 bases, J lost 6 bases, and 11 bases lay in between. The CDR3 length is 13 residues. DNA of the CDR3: TGTGCCAGCAGTTTTGGGGGCGCAGCTGAAGCTTTCTTT. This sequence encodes CASSFGGAAEAFF.

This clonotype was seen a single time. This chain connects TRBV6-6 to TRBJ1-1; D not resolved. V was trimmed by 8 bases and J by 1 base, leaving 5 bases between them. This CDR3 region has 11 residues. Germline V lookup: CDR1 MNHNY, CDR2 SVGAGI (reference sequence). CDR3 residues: CASLGNTEAFF. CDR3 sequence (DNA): TGTGCCAGCTTGGGGAACACTGAAGCTTTCTTT.

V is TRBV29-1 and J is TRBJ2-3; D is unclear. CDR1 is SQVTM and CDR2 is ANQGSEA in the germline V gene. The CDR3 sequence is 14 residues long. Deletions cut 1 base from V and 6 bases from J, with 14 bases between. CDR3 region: CSVEGLPFGDTQYF. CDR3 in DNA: TGCAGCGTTGAAGGACTCCCCTTCGGGGATACGCAGTATTTT.

CDR3 coding DNA: TGCAGTGCTGATTTCAGGGGAGGCTACACCTTC. This encodes CSADFRGGYTF. The V and J genes are TRBV20-1 and TRBJ1-2; D is perhaps TRBD1 (6 bases). The CDR3 is 11 residues long. V shed 5 bases and J shed 8 bases, with 12 bases lying between them. CDR1 and CDR2 (germline): DFQATT, SNEGSKA (reference sequence).

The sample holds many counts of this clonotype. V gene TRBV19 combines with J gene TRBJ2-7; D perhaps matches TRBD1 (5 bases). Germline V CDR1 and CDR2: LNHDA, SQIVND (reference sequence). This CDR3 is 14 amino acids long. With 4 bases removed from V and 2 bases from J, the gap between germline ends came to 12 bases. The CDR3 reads CASSTDMSAYEQYF. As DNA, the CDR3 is TGTGCCAGTAGTACGGACATGTCGGCCTACGAGCAGTACTTC.

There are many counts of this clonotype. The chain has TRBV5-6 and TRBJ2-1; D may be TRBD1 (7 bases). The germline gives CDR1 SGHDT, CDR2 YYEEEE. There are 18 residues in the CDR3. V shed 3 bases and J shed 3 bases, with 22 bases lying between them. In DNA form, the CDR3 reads TGTGCCAGCAGCTGGGGTGGAGGGGGCTTCGGTTACTACAATGAGCAGTTCTTC. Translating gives CASSWGGGGFGYYNEQFF.